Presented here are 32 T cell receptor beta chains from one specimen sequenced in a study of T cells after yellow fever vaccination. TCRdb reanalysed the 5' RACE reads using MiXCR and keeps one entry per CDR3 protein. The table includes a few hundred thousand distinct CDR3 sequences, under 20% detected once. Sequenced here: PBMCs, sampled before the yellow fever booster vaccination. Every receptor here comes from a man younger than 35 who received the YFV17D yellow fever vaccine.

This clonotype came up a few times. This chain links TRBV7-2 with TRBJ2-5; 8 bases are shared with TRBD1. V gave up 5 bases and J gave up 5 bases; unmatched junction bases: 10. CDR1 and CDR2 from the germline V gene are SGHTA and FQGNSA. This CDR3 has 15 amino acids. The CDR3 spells CASSAQGDSGETQYF. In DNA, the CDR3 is TGTGCCAGCAGCGCACAGGGGGATAGCGGTGAGACCCAGTACTTC. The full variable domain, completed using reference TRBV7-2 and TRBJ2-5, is GAGVSQSPSNKVTEKGKDVELRCDPISGHTALYWYRQSLGQGLEFLIYFQGNSAPDKSGLPSDRFSAERTGGSVSTLTIQRTQQEDSAVYLCASSAQGDSGETQYFGPGTRLLVL.

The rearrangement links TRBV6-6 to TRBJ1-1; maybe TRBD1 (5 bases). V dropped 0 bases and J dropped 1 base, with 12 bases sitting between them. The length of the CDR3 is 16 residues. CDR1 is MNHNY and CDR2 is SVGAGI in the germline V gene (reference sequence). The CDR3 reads CASSYSIGRENTEAFF. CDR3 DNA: TGTGCCAGCAGTTACTCGATTGGCAGGGAGAACACTGAAGCTTTCTTT.

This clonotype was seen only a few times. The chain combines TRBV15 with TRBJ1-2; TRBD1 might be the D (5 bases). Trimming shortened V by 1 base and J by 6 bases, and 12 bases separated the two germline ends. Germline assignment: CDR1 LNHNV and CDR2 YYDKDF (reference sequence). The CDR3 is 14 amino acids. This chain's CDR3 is CATSRVTRVDGYTF. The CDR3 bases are TGTGCCACCAGCAGAGTGACCAGGGTGGATGGCTACACCTTC. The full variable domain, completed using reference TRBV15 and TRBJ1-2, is DAMVIQNPRYQVTQFGKPVTLSCSQTLNHNVMYWYQQKSSQAPKLLFHYYDKDFNNEADTPDNFQSRRPNTSFCFLDIRSPGLGDTAMYLCATSRVTRVDGYTFGSGTRLTVV.

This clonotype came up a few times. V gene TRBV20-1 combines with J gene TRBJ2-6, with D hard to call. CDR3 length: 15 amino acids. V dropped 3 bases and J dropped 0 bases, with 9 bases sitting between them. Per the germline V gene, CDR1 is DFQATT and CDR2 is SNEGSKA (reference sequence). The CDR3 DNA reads TGCAGTGCTAGCGGTGGTTACTCTGGGGCCAACGTCCTGACTTTC. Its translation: CSASGGYSGANVLTF.

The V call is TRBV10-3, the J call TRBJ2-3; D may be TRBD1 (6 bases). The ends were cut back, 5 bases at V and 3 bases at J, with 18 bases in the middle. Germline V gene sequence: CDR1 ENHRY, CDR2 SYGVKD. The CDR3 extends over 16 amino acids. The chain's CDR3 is CAISPVNRVVTDTQYF. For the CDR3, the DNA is TGTGCCATCAGTCCTGTAAACAGGGTGGTGACAGATACGCAGTATTTT.

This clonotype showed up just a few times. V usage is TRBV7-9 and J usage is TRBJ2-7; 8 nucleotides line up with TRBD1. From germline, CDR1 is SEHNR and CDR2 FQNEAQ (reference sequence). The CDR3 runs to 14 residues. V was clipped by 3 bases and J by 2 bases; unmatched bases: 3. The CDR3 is CASSLRTGTYEQYF. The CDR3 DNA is TGTGCCAGCAGCTTGAGGACAGGGACCTACGAGCAGTACTTC.

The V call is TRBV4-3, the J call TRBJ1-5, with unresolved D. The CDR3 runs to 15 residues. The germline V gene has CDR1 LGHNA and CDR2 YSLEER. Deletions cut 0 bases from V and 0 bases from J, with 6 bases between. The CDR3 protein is CASSQEWHSNQPQHF. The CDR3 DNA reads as TGCGCCAGCAGCCAAGAATGGCATAGCAATCAGCCCCAGCATTTT.

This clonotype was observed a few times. CDR3 nucleotides: TGTGCCAGCAGCTCACTCCGGACCAAGAGTGAGGAGACCCAGTACTTC. Its translation is CASSSLRTKSEETQYF. The chain recombines TRBV7-9 with TRBJ2-5; the D is unclear. Germline assignment: CDR1 SEHNR and CDR2 FQNEAQ (reference sequence). Trimming stripped 4 bases from V and 5 bases from J, with 20 bases between. The CDR3 spans 16 residues.

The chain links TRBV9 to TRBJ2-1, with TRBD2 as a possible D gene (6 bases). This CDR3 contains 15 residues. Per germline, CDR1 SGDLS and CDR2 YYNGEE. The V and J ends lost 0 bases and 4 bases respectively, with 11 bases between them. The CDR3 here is CASSVGAGRYNEQFF. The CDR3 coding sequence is TGTGCCAGCAGCGTAGGTGCGGGGCGATACAATGAGCAGTTCTTC.

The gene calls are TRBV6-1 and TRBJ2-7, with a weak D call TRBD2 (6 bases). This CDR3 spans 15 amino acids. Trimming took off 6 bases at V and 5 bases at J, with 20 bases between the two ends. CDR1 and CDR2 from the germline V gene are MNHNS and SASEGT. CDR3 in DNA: TGTGCCAGCAGAGGAGCACTAGCCCCTTACCACGAGCAGTACTTC. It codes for CASRGALAPYHEQYF.

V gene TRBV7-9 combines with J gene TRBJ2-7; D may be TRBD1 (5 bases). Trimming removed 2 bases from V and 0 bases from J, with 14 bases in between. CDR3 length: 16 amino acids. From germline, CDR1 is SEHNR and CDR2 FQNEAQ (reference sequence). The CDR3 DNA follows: TGTGCCAGCAGCTTATTCACAGCTGACAGCTCCTACGAGCAGTACGTC. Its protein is CASSLFTADSSYEQYV.

CDR3 region: CASSPDRGRNEQFF. CDR3 bases: TGCGCCAGCAGCCCGGACAGGGGGCGGAATGAGCAGTTCTTC. The gene calls are TRBV5-1 and TRBJ2-1, with 11 bases aligning to TRBD1. CDR3 length: 14 residues. Trimming cost V 4 bases and J 7 bases; bases outside gene matches: 4. Per the germline V gene, CDR1 is SGHRS and CDR2 is YFSETQ.

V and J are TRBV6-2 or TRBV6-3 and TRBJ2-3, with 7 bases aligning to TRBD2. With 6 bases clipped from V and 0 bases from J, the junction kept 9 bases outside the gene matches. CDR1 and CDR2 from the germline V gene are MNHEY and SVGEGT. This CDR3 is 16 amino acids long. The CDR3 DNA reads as TGTGCCAGCAGCGGATCCCTAGCGGATAGCACAGATACGCAGTATTTT. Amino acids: CASSGSLADSTDTQYF.

The CDR3 DNA follows: TGCGCCAGCAGCCAGGAAAGCTATGGGGTTCCGGGAACCGGGGAGCTGTTTTTT. This gives the protein CASSQESYGVPGTGELFF. The J gene is TRBJ2-2, the V gene TRBV4-1; tentative D call: TRBD2 (5 bases). The CDR3 spans 18 residues. CDR1 and CDR2 from the germline V gene are MGHRA and YSYEKL. Trimming cost V 3 bases and J 5 bases, with 22 bases left between them.

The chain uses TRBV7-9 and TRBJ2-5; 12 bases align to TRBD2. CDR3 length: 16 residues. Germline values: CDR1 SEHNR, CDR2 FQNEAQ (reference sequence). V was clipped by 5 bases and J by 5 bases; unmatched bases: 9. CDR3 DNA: TGTGCCAGCAGCCCAGCGGCTAGCGGGGGGGCGGAGACCCAGTACTTC. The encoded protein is CASSPAASGGAETQYF.

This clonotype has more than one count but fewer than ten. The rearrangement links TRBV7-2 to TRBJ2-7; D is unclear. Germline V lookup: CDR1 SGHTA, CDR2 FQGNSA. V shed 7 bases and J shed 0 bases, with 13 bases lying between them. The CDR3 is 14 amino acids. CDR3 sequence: CASTRNSYSYEQYF. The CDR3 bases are TGTGCCAGCACCAGGAACTCCTACTCCTACGAGCAGTACTTC.

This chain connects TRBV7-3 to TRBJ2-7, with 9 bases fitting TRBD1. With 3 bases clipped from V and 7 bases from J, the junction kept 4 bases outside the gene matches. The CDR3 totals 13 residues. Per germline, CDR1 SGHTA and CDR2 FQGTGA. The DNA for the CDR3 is TGTGCCAGCAGCTTTATACAGGGGGCTGAGCAGTACTTC. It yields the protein CASSFIQGAEQYF.

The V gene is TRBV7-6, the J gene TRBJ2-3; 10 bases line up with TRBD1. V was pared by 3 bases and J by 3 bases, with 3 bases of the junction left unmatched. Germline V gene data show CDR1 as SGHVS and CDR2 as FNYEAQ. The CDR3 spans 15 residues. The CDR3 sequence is CASSLTGGVTDTQYF. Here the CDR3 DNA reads TGTGCCAGCAGCTTGACAGGGGGCGTGACAGATACGCAGTATTTT.

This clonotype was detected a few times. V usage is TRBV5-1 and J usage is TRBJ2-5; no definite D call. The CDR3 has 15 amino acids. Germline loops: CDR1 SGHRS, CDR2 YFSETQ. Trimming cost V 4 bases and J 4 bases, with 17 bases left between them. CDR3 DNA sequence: TGCGCCAGCAGCGCGCGGACCGACGGAAGAGAGACCCAGTACTTC. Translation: CASSARTDGRETQYF.

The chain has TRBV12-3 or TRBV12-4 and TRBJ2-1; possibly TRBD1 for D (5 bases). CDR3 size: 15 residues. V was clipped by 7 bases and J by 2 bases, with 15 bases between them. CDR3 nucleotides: TGTGCCAGCACCGTCCGACAGAGACCCTACAATGAGCAGTTCTTC. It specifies CASTVRQRPYNEQFF.

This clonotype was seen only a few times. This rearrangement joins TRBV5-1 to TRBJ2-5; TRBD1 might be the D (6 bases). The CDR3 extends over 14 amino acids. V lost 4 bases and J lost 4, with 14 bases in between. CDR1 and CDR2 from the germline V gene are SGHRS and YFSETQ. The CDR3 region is CASSPAGVLETQYF. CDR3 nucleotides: TGCGCCAGCAGCCCCGCAGGGGTTCTAGAGACCCAGTACTTC.

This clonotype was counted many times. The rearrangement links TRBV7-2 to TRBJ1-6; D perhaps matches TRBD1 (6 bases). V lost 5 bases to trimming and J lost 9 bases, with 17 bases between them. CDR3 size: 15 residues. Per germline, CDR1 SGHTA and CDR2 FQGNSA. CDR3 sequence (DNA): TGTGCCAGCAGCGGCCGGGACATACTGAGTTCACCCCTCCACTTT. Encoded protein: CASSGRDILSSPLHF.

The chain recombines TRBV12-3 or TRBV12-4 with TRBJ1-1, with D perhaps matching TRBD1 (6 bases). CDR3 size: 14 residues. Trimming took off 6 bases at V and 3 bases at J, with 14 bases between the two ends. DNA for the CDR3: TGTGCCAGCAGACCCGGTACAGGGTACACTGAAGCTTTCTTT. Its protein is CASRPGTGYTEAFF.

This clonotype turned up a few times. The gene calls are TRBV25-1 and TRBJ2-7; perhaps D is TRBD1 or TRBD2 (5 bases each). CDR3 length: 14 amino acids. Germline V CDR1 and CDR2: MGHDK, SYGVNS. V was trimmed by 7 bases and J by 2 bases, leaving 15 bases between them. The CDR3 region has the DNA TGTGCCAGCATGAACCGGGACGGACCCTACGAGCAGTACTTC. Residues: CASMNRDGPYEQYF.

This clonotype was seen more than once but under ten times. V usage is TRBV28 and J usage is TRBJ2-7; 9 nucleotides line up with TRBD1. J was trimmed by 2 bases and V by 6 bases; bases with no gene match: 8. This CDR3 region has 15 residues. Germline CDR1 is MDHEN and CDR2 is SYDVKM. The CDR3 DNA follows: TGTGCCAGCAGAACCGGGACAGGGAGAGCCTACGAGCAGTACGTC. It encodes CASRTGTGRAYEQYV.

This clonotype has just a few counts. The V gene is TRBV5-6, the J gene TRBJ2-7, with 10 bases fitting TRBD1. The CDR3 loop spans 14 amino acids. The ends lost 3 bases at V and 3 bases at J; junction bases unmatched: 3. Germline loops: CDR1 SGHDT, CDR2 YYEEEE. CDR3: CASSSGTGVYEQYV. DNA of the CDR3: TGTGCCAGCAGCTCCGGGACAGGGGTCTACGAGCAGTACGTC.

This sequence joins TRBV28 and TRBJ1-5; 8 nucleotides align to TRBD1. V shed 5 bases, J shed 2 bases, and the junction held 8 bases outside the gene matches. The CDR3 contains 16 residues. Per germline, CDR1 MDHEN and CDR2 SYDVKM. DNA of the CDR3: TGTGCCAGCAGTGATTATTACAGGGGGGGCAATCAGCCCCAGCATTTT. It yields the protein CASSDYYRGGNQPQHF.

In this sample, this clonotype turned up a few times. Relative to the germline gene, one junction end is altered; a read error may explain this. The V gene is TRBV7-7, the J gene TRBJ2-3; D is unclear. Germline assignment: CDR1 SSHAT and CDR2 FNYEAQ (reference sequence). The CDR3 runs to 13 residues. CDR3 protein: CASSLRVPDTQYF. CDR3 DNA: TGTGCTAGCAGCTTACGGGTCCCAGATACGCAGTATTTT.

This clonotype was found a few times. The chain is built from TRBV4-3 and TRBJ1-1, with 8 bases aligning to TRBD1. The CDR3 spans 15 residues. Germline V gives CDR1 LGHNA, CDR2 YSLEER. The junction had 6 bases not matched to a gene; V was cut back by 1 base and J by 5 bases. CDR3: CASSQGQGARTEAFF. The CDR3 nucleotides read TGCGCCAGCAGCCAAGGTCAGGGGGCGCGGACTGAAGCTTTCTTT.

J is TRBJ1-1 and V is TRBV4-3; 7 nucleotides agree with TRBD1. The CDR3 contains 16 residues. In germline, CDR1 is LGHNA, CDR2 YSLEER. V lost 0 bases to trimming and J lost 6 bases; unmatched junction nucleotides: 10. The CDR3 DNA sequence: TGCGCCAGCAGCCAAGATGTGGAGGGGGCGCCGGCTGAAGCTTTCTTT. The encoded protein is CASSQDVEGAPAEAFF.

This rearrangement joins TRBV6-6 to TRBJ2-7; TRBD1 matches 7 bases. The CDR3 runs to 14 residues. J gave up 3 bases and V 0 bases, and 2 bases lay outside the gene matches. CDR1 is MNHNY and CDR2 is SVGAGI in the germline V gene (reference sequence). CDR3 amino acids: CASSYSTGLYEQYF. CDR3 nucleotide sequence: TGTGCCAGCAGTTACTCGACAGGGCTCTACGAGCAGTACTTC.

This CDR3 reads CASSLDRHNQETQYF. Here the CDR3 DNA reads TGCGCCAGCAGCTTGGACCGGCACAACCAAGAGACCCAGTACTTC. This chain uses TRBV5-1 with TRBJ2-5; unclear D gene. CDR1 is SGHRS, CDR2 YFSETQ, per germline. CDR3 length: 15 residues. V dropped 0 bases and J dropped 0 bases, with 9 bases sitting between them.